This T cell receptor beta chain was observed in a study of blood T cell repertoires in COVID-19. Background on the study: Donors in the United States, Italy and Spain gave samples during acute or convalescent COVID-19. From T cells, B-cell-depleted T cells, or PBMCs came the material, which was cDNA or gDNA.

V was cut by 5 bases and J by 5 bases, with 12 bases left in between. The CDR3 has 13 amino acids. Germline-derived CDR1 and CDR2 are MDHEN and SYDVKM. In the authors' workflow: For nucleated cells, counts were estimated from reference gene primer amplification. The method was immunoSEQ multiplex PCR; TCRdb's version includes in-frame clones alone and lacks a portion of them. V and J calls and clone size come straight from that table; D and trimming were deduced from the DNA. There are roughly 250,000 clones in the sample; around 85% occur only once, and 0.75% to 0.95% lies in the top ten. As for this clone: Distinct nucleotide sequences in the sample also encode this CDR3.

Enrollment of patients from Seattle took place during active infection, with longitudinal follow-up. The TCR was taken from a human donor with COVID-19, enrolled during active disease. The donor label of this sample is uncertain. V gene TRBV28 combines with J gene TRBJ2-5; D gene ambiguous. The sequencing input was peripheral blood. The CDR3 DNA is TGTGCCAGCAGTCTACCTTCCCGGGAGACCCAGTACTTC. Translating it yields CASSLPSRETQYF.